This T cell receptor (beta chain) was sequenced during a study of cytomegalovirus exposure and HLA in healthy donors. Findings and caveats of the study: A missense DCLRE1C variant was associated with V- and J-gene trimming of TCR beta chains in a later analysis, and an independent cohort replicated the association. When a later analysis compared HLA-associated TCR beta chains with equally common others, the HLA-associated chains turned out to be more clonally expanded and to have lower generation probabilities. Later work found that TCR association rates differed between HLA loci; DRB1 had the most and HLA-C the fewest.

It was with 60 Vbeta and 13 Jbeta primers that the PCR ran. Sequenced by immunoSEQ multiplex PCR; TCRdb stores in-frame clones only, minus some. The sample lists roughly 120,000 clones; 81% were seen once. This clone was seen a handful of times. Its antigen is still unknown. Sequenced material: PBMCs. This clonotype was sampled from a young woman in good health and CMV-seronegative.

CDR3 nucleotides: TGTGCCAGCAGTTACTCCAGGGAGGGCCTCACTGAAGCTTTCTTT. Amino acid sequence: CASSYSREGLTEAFF. This rearrangement joins TRBV6-5 to TRBJ1-1, with D maybe TRBD1 (5 bases). The V and J ends lost 0 bases and 4 bases respectively, with 12 bases between them. The germline V gene has CDR1 MNHEY and CDR2 SVGAGI. This CDR3 spans 15 amino acids.